This record looks at one TCR beta chain sequence and its context. No cognate antigen has been identified for it. No base qualities exist here, and no much larger clone lies one base off it. The entry originates in a study of blood T cell repertoires in COVID-19 (dated by TCRdb to about 2020). Looking at the study overall: Collaborator samples came from the United States, Italy and Spain and covered acute and convalescent phases of COVID-19. The repertoires were released in a freely available public database meant as a resource for research on the immune response to SARS-CoV-2. The samples were drawn from two sources: the first 160 participants of the ongoing ImmuneRACE study, and fewer than 1,500 subjects contributed by 6 global collaborators. The dataset comprised deeply sampled blood TCRbeta repertoires from subjects exposed to, actively infected with, or recovered from COVID-19. The material from the prospective study consisted of cDNA or gDNA derived from T cells, B-cell-depleted T cells, or PBMCs. Where available, HLA class I and class II types were taken from metadata supplied by the sample provider and were not determined by assay-based typing. Sample metadata almost always included a de-identified subject ID, COVID-19 status, age in years and sex.

TCRbeta CDR3 regions were amplified from genomic DNA by means of the immunoSEQ Assay, a bias-controlled multiplex PCR. The paper's data handling went like this. Nucleated cell counts per sample were estimated from amplification of reference gene primers within the assay. Sequence reads were collapsed and filtered to measure the absolute abundance of every unique TCRbeta CDR3 rearrangement. For each sample, productive Simpson clonality was calculated as the square root of Simpson's diversity index over productive rearrangements. The clones in this table, taken by TCRdb from immuneACCESS, are in-frame only. Not every clone is retained; where verified, under half of the shortfall comes from an unresolved V gene, and the cause of the rest is unknown. D and trimming come from the DNA, and the V and J calls and clone size come from that table. This sample gives around 230,000 clones in total; 88% of them show up just once. The leading ten clones occupy 2% to 3% of the sample.

In the prospective study, participants were roughly 18 to 95 years old, resided in about two dozen geographic areas of the United States, and were enrolled through a virtual design. Cohort assignment in the prospective study relied on participant-reported clinical history from a screening survey and a study questionnaire. In the prospective study, whole blood, serum and a nasopharyngeal or oropharyngeal swab were collected from each participant by mobile phlebotomists. Participants in the prospective study had the option to provide additional blood draws and questionnaires over a roughly 2-month period. Before DNA extraction, blood samples from the prospective study were shipped at room temperature or frozen. The paper's findings and limits, for the study overall: The amount of clinical and demographic metadata varied by source and participant and was provided uncurated.

The germline V gene specifies SNHLY as CDR1 and FYNNEI as CDR2. The CDR3, cysteine through phenylalanine, is 17 amino acids long. Only the CDR3 part of the read is kept: 51 bases, read in frame from the first base. After removal of 6 bases from V and 5 bases from J, the junction retains 18 bases not matched to a gene. This chain joins TRBV2 to TRBJ1-2; 7 central nucleotides agree with TRBD1. This TCR came from a woman between 35 and 50 years old with acute COVID-19. The material sequenced was PBMCs or T cells enriched from blood (not recorded which). CDR3 loop: CASRGRQGEGSVYGYTF. The DNA is TGTGCCAGCAGGGGCAGACAGGGAGAAGGGTCGGTATATGGCTACACCTTC.